Listed below are T cell receptor beta chains from one sample, sequenced in a study of a mutant IDH1 vaccine in newly diagnosed glioma. No antigen has been identified for these receptors. Sequenced by immunoSEQ multiplex PCR; TCRdb stores in-frame clones only, minus some. The data contain fewer than 55,000 clones, roughly 61% of them seen just once; the ten biggest clones take up 4.8%. The source material was peripheral blood mononuclear cells (PBMCs), sampled from a glioma patient whose treatment included an IDH1 peptide vaccine. All receptors derive from a man aged 40-49 years with glioma. Some clones in this sample may be carry-over from other donors' samples. The CDR3 runs from the conserved cysteine through the conserved F or W. D genes are given only for firm matches. Expanded clones are given a class, and other clones once, few, many or no size at all.

CDR3 DNA: TGTGCCAGCAGTGGTGGGAGCAATCAGCCCCAGCATTTT
CDR3 protein: CASSGGSNQPQHF
D gene: -
clone size: -
J gene: TRBJ1-5
V gene: TRBV6-1

CDR3 DNA: TGTGCCAGCAGTTACTCGAGGCAGGGTGTTAGTGGCTACACCTTC
CDR3 protein: CASSYSRQGVSGYTF
D gene: -
clone size: -
J gene: TRBJ1-2
V gene: TRBV6-5

CDR3 DNA: TGTGCCAGCAGCTTAGCGTCAGGGACCTACGAGCAGTACTTC
CDR3 protein: CASSLASGTYEQYF
D gene: -
clone size: few
J gene: TRBJ2-7
V gene: TRBV7-6

CDR3 DNA: TGCGCCAGCACACGGGACAGAGACTACGAGCAGTACTTC
CDR3 protein: CASTRDRDYEQYF
D gene: TRBD1
clone size: -
J gene: TRBJ2-7
V gene: TRBV5-1

CDR3 DNA: TGCGCCAGCAGCTCCTCTAGCGGGGGAAACACCGGGGAGCTGTTTTTT
CDR3 protein: CASSSSSGGNTGELFF
D gene: TRBD2
clone size: -
J gene: TRBJ2-2
V gene: TRBV5-1

CDR3 DNA: TGTGCCAGTACCCCCGTGGAAGGGTTTGGTGGCTACACCTTC
CDR3 protein: CASTPVEGFGGYTF
D gene: -
clone size: -
J gene: TRBJ1-2
V gene: TRBV19

CDR3 DNA: TGTGCCAGCAGCATGTTCAGTAGAAACACTGAAGCTTTCTTT
CDR3 protein: CASSMFSRNTEAFF
D gene: -
clone size: -
J gene: TRBJ1-1
V gene: TRBV5-4

CDR3 DNA: TGTGCCAGCAGTTACTCGCCTAGCGGGGGCTACGAGCAGTACTTC
CDR3 protein: CASSYSPSGGYEQYF
D gene: TRBD2
clone size: few
J gene: TRBJ2-7
V gene: TRBV6-5

CDR3 DNA: TGTGCCAGTATCGGGGTGGGAGAGCAGTTCTTC
CDR3 protein: CASIGVGEQFF
D gene: -
clone size: few
J gene: TRBJ2-1
V gene: TRBV19

CDR3 DNA: TGTGCCAGCAGTTTCGGACTGAGGGCCGAGCAGTACTTC
CDR3 protein: CASSFGLRAEQYF
D gene: -
clone size: -
J gene: TRBJ2-7
V gene: TRBV27

CDR3 DNA: TGTGCCAGCAGCTTGGGGACAGGGGCTAACTATGGCTACACCTTC
CDR3 protein: CASSLGTGANYGYTF
D gene: TRBD1
clone size: -
J gene: TRBJ1-2
V gene: TRBV5-4

CDR3 DNA: TGCGCCAGCAGCTTTTGGGGGGGGCTGAATGAAAAACTGTTTTTT
CDR3 protein: CASSFWGGLNEKLFF
D gene: -
clone size: -
J gene: TRBJ1-4
V gene: TRBV5-1

CDR3 DNA: TGTGCCAGCAGCCCCGACAGGGCCCAAATCCGCATCTACGAGCAGTACTTC
CDR3 protein: CASSPDRAQIRIYEQYF
D gene: TRBD1
clone size: -
J gene: TRBJ2-7
V gene: TRBV5-4

CDR3 DNA: TGTGCCAGCAGCCAAAACACGAACTATGGCTACACCTTC
CDR3 protein: CASSQNTNYGYTF
D gene: -
clone size: once
J gene: TRBJ1-2
V gene: TRBV14

CDR3 DNA: TGTGCCAGCAGTGACGGGAGAATTAACTATGGCTACACCTTC
CDR3 protein: CASSDGRINYGYTF
D gene: -
clone size: -
J gene: TRBJ1-2
V gene: TRBV2

CDR3 DNA: TGTGCCAGCAGCGGAAATTTCTATGGCTACACCTTC
CDR3 protein: CASSGNFYGYTF
D gene: -
clone size: few
J gene: TRBJ1-2
V gene: TRBV6-5

CDR3 DNA: TGTGCCAGCAGCCGCGGGGGCATGAACACTGAAGCTTTCTTT
CDR3 protein: CASSRGGMNTEAFF
D gene: -
clone size: -
J gene: TRBJ1-1
V gene: TRBV5-4

CDR3 DNA: TGCGCCAGCAGCCAAGAGGTGGGTCTGGGGTCCACTGAAGCTTTCTTT
CDR3 protein: CASSQEVGLGSTEAFF
D gene: -
clone size: -
J gene: TRBJ1-1
V gene: TRBV4-1

CDR3 DNA: TGTGCCTGCGCGGAGGGCAGGGTCGAAGTTGGTCAGCCCCAGCATTTT
CDR3 protein: CACAEGRVEVGQPQHF
D gene: -
clone size: few
J gene: TRBJ1-5
V gene: TRBV19

CDR3 DNA: TGTGCCAGCAGTGCCGAACAGGGTCTCTATGGCTACACCTTC
CDR3 protein: CASSAEQGLYGYTF
D gene: -
clone size: -
J gene: TRBJ1-2
V gene: TRBV6-5

CDR3 DNA: TGTGCCTGGGGTGGCGGGGTCCATGAGCAGTTCTTC
CDR3 protein: CAWGGGVHEQFF
D gene: -
clone size: -
J gene: TRBJ2-1
V gene: TRBV30

CDR3 DNA: TGTGCCAGCAGAGGGGAACTAGCTTCACCCCTCCACTTT
CDR3 protein: CASRGELASPLHF
D gene: -
clone size: -
J gene: TRBJ1-6
V gene: TRBV2

CDR3 DNA: TGTGCCAGCAGCCAAGCTGGCGGGGGCCTACAAAATACGCAGTATTTT
CDR3 protein: CASSQAGGGLQNTQYF
D gene: -
clone size: -
J gene: TRBJ2-3
V gene: TRBV4-2

CDR3 DNA: TGTGCCACCAGCAGACAGGGGGGGGACACTGAAGCTTTCTTT
CDR3 protein: CATSRQGGDTEAFF
D gene: TRBD1
clone size: -
J gene: TRBJ1-1
V gene: TRBV15

CDR3 DNA: TGTGCCAGCAGTGACTGGGACAGGGGGCCCTGGGGATACTTC
CDR3 protein: CASSDWDRGPWGYF
D gene: TRBD1
clone size: once
J gene: TRBJ2-7
V gene: TRBV6-1

CDR3 DNA: TGTGCCAGCAGCTTAGGAGGGTTCGGAGCTTTCTTT
CDR3 protein: CASSLGGFGAFF
D gene: -
clone size: once
J gene: TRBJ1-1
V gene: TRBV7-9

CDR3 DNA: TGCAGTGCACGGAGGAATGAGCAGTTCTTC
CDR3 protein: CSARRNEQFF
D gene: -
clone size: few
J gene: TRBJ2-1
V gene: TRBV20-1

CDR3 DNA: TGTGCCAGCTCACCACCGGAAGGGGGGCCCCAGCATTTT
CDR3 protein: CASSPPEGGPQHF
D gene: -
clone size: -
J gene: TRBJ1-5
V gene: TRBV18

CDR3 DNA: TGTGCCAGCAGATCAAGCGGGGGGGCCCCCGGGGAGCTGTTTTTT
CDR3 protein: CASRSSGGAPGELFF
D gene: TRBD2
clone size: -
J gene: TRBJ2-2
V gene: TRBV7-9

CDR3 DNA: TGTGCCACCAGCAGAAGACCGGGACAGGGGTTTGAAAAACTGTTTTTT
CDR3 protein: CATSRRPGQGFEKLFF
D gene: TRBD1
clone size: -
J gene: TRBJ1-4
V gene: TRBV15

CDR3 DNA: TGCGCCAGCAGCCAATACTCCCGGGACAGGGGAGTCAATCAGCCCCAGCATTTT
CDR3 protein: CASSQYSRDRGVNQPQHF
D gene: TRBD1
clone size: -
J gene: TRBJ1-5
V gene: TRBV4-1

CDR3 DNA: TGTGCCATCAGGATTCAGGGCCGGGACACTGAAGCTTTCTTT
CDR3 protein: CAIRIQGRDTEAFF
D gene: -
clone size: -
J gene: TRBJ1-1
V gene: TRBV10-3

CDR3 DNA: TGTGCCAGCAGCTTGGGGGGGAGCAGGGAGACCCAGTACTTC
CDR3 protein: CASSLGGSRETQYF
D gene: -
clone size: few
J gene: TRBJ2-5
V gene: TRBV5-4

CDR3 DNA: TGTGCCAGCACGGGGAGCTCCTACGAGCAGTACTTC
CDR3 protein: CASTGSSYEQYF
D gene: -
clone size: -
J gene: TRBJ2-7
V gene: TRBV2

CDR3 DNA: TGTGCCAGTAGTCGGAAGGGCGATCCCGGAAACACCATATATTTT
CDR3 protein: CASSRKGDPGNTIYF
D gene: -
clone size: -
J gene: TRBJ1-3
V gene: TRBV19

CDR3 DNA: TGCGCCAGCAGCCAAGTGATGCGGGACGGCGAGCAGTACTTC
CDR3 protein: CASSQVMRDGEQYF
D gene: -
clone size: -
J gene: TRBJ2-7
V gene: TRBV4-1

CDR3 DNA: TGTGCCAGCAGCCTAACTAGCGGCCAAGAGACCCAGTACTTC
CDR3 protein: CASSLTSGQETQYF
D gene: TRBD2
clone size: -
J gene: TRBJ2-5
V gene: TRBV7-2

CDR3 DNA: TGTGCCAGCAGCCCGGGACTCATCACAGATACGCAGTATTTT
CDR3 protein: CASSPGLITDTQYF
D gene: -
clone size: -
J gene: TRBJ2-3
V gene: TRBV7-2

CDR3 DNA: TGTGCCAGCAGCACGGGGGTGGGGGACTATGGCTACACCTTC
CDR3 protein: CASSTGVGDYGYTF
D gene: -
clone size: -
J gene: TRBJ1-2
V gene: TRBV7-9